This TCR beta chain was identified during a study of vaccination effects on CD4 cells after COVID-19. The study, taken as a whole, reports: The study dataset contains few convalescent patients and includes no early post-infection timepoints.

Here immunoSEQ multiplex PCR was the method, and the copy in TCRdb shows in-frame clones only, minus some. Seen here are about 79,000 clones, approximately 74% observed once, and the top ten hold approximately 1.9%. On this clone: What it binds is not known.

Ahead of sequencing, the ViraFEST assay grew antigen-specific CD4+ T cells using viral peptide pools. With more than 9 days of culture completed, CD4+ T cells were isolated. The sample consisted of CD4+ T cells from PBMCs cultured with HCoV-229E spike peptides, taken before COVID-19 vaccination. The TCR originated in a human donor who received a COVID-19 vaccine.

The CDR3 protein is CASSGSRTAEQYV. The CDR3 DNA is TGTGCCAGCAGTGGTTCGAGGACAGCCGAGCAGTACGTC. V and J are TRBV2 and TRBJ2-7; D possibly corresponds to TRBD1 (6 bases). The CDR3 length is 13 residues. The germline CDR1 and CDR2 sequences are SNHLY and FYNNEI. With 4 bases removed from V and 6 bases from J, the gap between germline ends came to 13 bases.